The 30 T cell receptor beta chains given below trace back to one sample, sequenced in a study of blood T cells in healthy people across ages. Through a sample-barcoded 5' primer and a J-beta primer mix, a second PCR was run for roughly 6 to 12 cycles. Each CDR3 protein gets one entry after TCRdb re-called the 5' RACE reads with MiXCR. The profile covers about 540,000 distinct CDR3 sequences, with under 30% appearing a single time and just over 8.5% taken by the ten largest. These data are also associated with another study on T cells of mothers and their children.

Material: blood. The receptors here all came from a boy aged 5-17 years in good health.

In this sample, this clonotype turned up a few times. This rearrangement joins TRBV4-3 to TRBJ2-1, with a possible D match to TRBD2 (6 bases). The CDR3 consists of 17 residues. Germline V gene data show CDR1 as LGHNA and CDR2 as YSLEER. V gave up 0 bases and J gave up 4 bases, with 16 bases separating them. CDR3 in amino acids: CASSQDIAASIYNEQFF. The CDR3 DNA follows: TGCGCCAGCAGCCAAGACATAGCGGCTAGCATTTACAATGAGCAGTTCTTC.

This clonotype was counted between two and nine times. This sequence joins TRBV5-1 and TRBJ2-5; 8 bases line up with TRBD2. This CDR3 spans 17 amino acids. Losses at the gene ends were 1 base for V and 2 bases for J; bases not matched to a gene: 10. Germline loops: CDR1 SGHRS, CDR2 YFSETQ. The CDR3, as DNA: TGCGCCAGCAGCTTGAGTTGGAAGCGGGGGTATCAAGAGACCCAGTACTTC. Protein sequence: CASSLSWKRGYQETQYF.

This clonotype has more than one count but fewer than ten. This sequence joins TRBV5-1 and TRBJ1-2; 9 nucleotides line up with TRBD1. This CDR3 is 16 amino acids long. Germline assignment: CDR1 SGHRS and CDR2 YFSETQ. V shed 2 bases, J shed 0 bases, and the junction held 5 bases outside the gene matches. CDR3 DNA: TGCGCCAGCAGCTTCCGGACAGGGGAGTCTAACTATGGCTACACCTTC. Its translation is CASSFRTGESNYGYTF. The variable domain in full, completed from reference TRBV5-1 and TRBJ1-2, reads KAGVTQTPRYLIKTRGQQVTLSCSPISGHRSVSWYQQTPGQGLQFLFEYFSETQRNKGNFPGRFSGRQFSNSRSEMNVSTLELGDSALYLCASSFRTGESNYGYTFGSGTRLTVV.

The V and J genes are TRBV4-1 and TRBJ2-7, with 13 bases matching TRBD2. This CDR3 has 17 amino acids. The germline V gene encodes CDR1 MGHRA and CDR2 YSYEKL. The J segment lost 1 base and the V segment lost 3 bases, leaving 6 bases of the junction unmatched. The CDR3 DNA follows: TGCGCCAGCAGCCAGGACCCGGGACTAGCGGGATCCTACGAGCAGTACTTC. Encoded protein: CASSQDPGLAGSYEQYF.

The gene calls are TRBV9 and TRBJ2-7; D perhaps matches TRBD1 (5 bases). Germline V lookup: CDR1 SGDLS, CDR2 YYNGEE. The CDR3 is 17 amino acids. V dropped 3 bases and J dropped 0 bases, with 19 bases sitting between them. The DNA for the CDR3 is TGTGCCAGCAGCGCCTCTTCGAAACAGGCAACCTCCTACGAGCAGTACTTC. It codes for CASSASSKQATSYEQYF.

V is TRBV4-3 and J is TRBJ2-2; 8 bases fit TRBD1. With V trimmed by 0 bases and J by 6 bases, 12 bases remained unmatched. The CDR3 covers 18 residues. Germline CDR1 reads LGHNA; CDR2 reads YSLEER. The CDR3 here is CASSQDRQGAFEAGELFF. The CDR3 nucleotides read TGCGCCAGCAGCCAAGACCGCCAGGGGGCTTTTGAGGCCGGGGAGCTGTTTTTT.

Many counts were recorded for this clonotype. The V call is TRBV6-2 or TRBV6-3, the J call TRBJ2-5; tentatively, D is TRBD1 (5 bases). The CDR3 sequence is 14 residues long. Per germline, CDR1 MNHEY and CDR2 SVGEGT. The V end lost 4 bases, the J end lost 1 base, and 10 bases lay between the germline ends. DNA for the CDR3: TGTGCCAGCAGTTTACAGGAACCCCAAGAGACCCAGTACTTC. Protein product: CASSLQEPQETQYF.

This clonotype has just a few counts. The gene calls are TRBV11-2 and TRBJ1-1; no definite D call. The V gene lost 4 bases and the J gene lost 5 bases, with 11 bases spanning the gap. Germline CDR1 and CDR2: SGHAT and FQNNGV. This CDR3 contains 13 residues. The DNA of the CDR3 is TGTGCCAGCAGCTCCAGAGGGAGGACTGAAGCTTTCTTT. Protein: CASSSRGRTEAFF.

This clonotype was recorded at least ten times. The V gene is TRBV28, the J gene TRBJ2-1; D remains unclear. Germline V gives CDR1 MDHEN, CDR2 SYDVKM. The germline V and J ends were trimmed by 6 bases and 0 bases, with 6 bases remaining between them. The length of the CDR3 is 13 residues. CDR3 sequence reads: CASRGSSYNEQFF. The CDR3 region has the DNA TGTGCCAGCAGGGGCAGCTCCTACAATGAGCAGTTCTTC.

This clonotype was counted a few times. This sequence joins TRBV7-2 and TRBJ2-5; D is unresolved. The J call may be faulty, since TRBJ2-1 better matches the DNA end. CDR3 length: 13 residues. The germline gives CDR1 SGHTA, CDR2 FQGNSA. CDR3 sequence (DNA): TGTGCCAGCAGCTTAGCGATAGGGTTGGAGCAGTTCTTC. Encoded protein: CASSLAIGLEQFF.

V is TRBV6-1 and J is TRBJ1-6; D remains ambiguous. Germline V gene sequence: CDR1 MNHNS, CDR2 SASEGT. The CDR3 consists of 18 residues. Between the trimmed V and J ends, which lost 11 bases and 0 bases, there was a span of 23 bases. CDR3 nucleotides: TGTGCCGCCGAAAGGACGTTGGCACCTAGCTCCTATAATTCACCCCTCCACTTT. This gives the protein CAAERTLAPSSYNSPLHF.

There are a few counts of this clonotype. The chain links TRBV2 to TRBJ2-2, with 7 bases fitting TRBD2. CDR3 length equals 15 residues. Trimming at V came to 3 bases and at J to 1 base, leaving 2 bases not matched to a gene. Germline assignment: CDR1 SNHLY and CDR2 FYNNEI. CDR3 coding DNA: TGTGCCAGCAGTGAGGGGAGGGGGAACACCGGGGAGCTGTTTTTT. Its translation is CASSEGRGNTGELFF.

CDR3 protein: CATPERDYPYEQYF. The CDR3 DNA sequence: TGTGCCACCCCGGAGAGGGACTACCCCTACGAGCAGTACTTC. V gene TRBV6-1 combines with J gene TRBJ2-7; 7 nucleotides match TRBD2. CDR1 and CDR2 from the germline V gene are MNHNS and SASEGT. The CDR3 extends over 14 amino acids. Trimming at V came to 10 bases and at J to 2 bases, leaving 11 bases not matched to a gene.

This clonotype has more than one count but fewer than ten. The V and J genes are TRBV9 and TRBJ2-3, with D tentatively TRBD2 (5 bases). The CDR3 is 12 residues long. Germline-derived CDR1 and CDR2 are SGDLS and YYNGEE. V was shortened by 0 bases and J by 6 bases, with 5 bases between the two germline ends. The CDR3 DNA reads TGTGCCAGCAGCGTAGGGGAGGATACGCAGTATTTT. It specifies CASSVGEDTQYF.

For the CDR3, the DNA is TGCAGTGGAGCGGGAGGCCCTTTCACAGATACGCAGTATTTT. Encoded protein: CSGAGGPFTDTQYF. The chain combines TRBV20-1 with TRBJ2-3; 9 positions agree with TRBD2. Germline loops: CDR1 DFQATT, CDR2 SNEGSKA (reference sequence). The CDR3 covers 14 residues. With 7 bases clipped from V and 2 bases from J, the junction kept 7 bases outside the gene matches.

This clonotype was picked up a small number of times. The genes are TRBV27 and TRBJ2-7; tentatively, D is TRBD2 (6 bases). Per the germline V gene, CDR1 is MNHEY and CDR2 is SMNVEV (reference sequence). V shed 6 bases and J shed 2 bases, with 14 bases lying between them. The CDR3 totals 14 residues. The CDR3 spells CASRARGNPYEQYF. Here the CDR3 DNA reads TGTGCCAGCAGGGCCCGCGGGAACCCCTACGAGCAGTACTTC.

This clonotype was recorded a few times. The rearrangement uses TRBV12-3 or TRBV12-4 and TRBJ1-1; 7 bases fit TRBD1. CDR3 length equals 16 residues. The V and J ends lost 4 bases and 0 bases, in that order; junction bases with no gene match: 8. In DNA form, the CDR3 reads TGTGCCAGCAGTTCTAACAGACAGGGAGTGAACACTGAAGCTTTCTTT. The encoded protein is CASSSNRQGVNTEAFF.

There are many counts of this clonotype. The CDR3: CASSGPGLAGEETQYF. CDR3 sequence (DNA): TGTGCCAGCAGCGGCCCCGGACTAGCGGGGGAAGAGACCCAGTACTTC. V usage is TRBV28 and J usage is TRBJ2-5; 13 bases line up with TRBD2. The CDR3 contains 16 residues. Germline V gene sequence: CDR1 MDHEN, CDR2 SYDVKM. Trimming at V came to 6 bases and at J to 3 bases, leaving 7 bases not matched to a gene.

The V and J genes are TRBV19 and TRBJ2-1, with 7 positions matching TRBD2. The CDR3 has 15 residues. The germline gives CDR1 LNHDA, CDR2 SQIVND (reference sequence). V was pared by 3 bases and J by 6 bases, with 8 bases of the junction left unmatched. The CDR3 loop reads CASSMGGGSVNEQFF. The CDR3 DNA reads as TGTGCCAGTAGTATGGGGGGAGGGTCGGTCAATGAGCAGTTCTTC. The full variable domain, with the rest looked up from reference TRBV19 and TRBJ2-1, is DGGITQSPKYLFRKEGQNVTLSCEQNLNHDAMYWYRQDPGQGLRLIYYSQIVNDFQKGDIAEGYSVSREKKESFPLTVTSAQKNPTAFYLCASSMGGGSVNEQFFGPGTRLTVL.

This clonotype was observed a handful of times. The chain uses TRBV7-9 and TRBJ1-2; D unclear. From germline, CDR1 is SEHNR and CDR2 FQNEAQ (reference sequence). V was trimmed by 1 base and J by 7 bases, leaving 13 bases between them. The CDR3 consists of 14 residues. For the CDR3, the DNA is TGTGCCAGCAGCTTAGAGAGTACGGGGTCTGGCTACACCTTC. Translating gives CASSLESTGSGYTF.

This chain connects TRBV19 to TRBJ2-5, with a possible D match to TRBD2 (6 bases). Germline CDR1 reads LNHDA; CDR2 reads SQIVND (reference sequence). CDR3 length: 16 amino acids. Trimming left V 3 bases short and J 0 bases short, with 14 bases between. The CDR3 loop is CASSMIGTGHQETQYF. Here the CDR3 DNA reads TGTGCCAGTAGTATGATAGGGACTGGGCACCAAGAGACCCAGTACTTC.

Many counts were recorded for this clonotype. The rearrangement links TRBV5-1 to TRBJ2-5, with 9 bases aligning to TRBD1. V lost 5 bases and J lost 2; bases outside the gene matches: 4. Germline assignment: CDR1 SGHRS and CDR2 YFSETQ. This CDR3 has 14 amino acids. CDR3 loop: CASSHDRGQETQYF. The CDR3, as DNA: TGCGCCAGCAGTCATGACAGGGGGCAAGAGACCCAGTACTTC.

This clonotype was observed a few times. V gene TRBV9 combines with J gene TRBJ2-7, with D hard to call. This CDR3 is built from 13 residues. Germline CDR1 SGDLS, CDR2 YYNGEE. Deletions cut 0 bases from V and 2 bases from J, with 6 bases between. The CDR3 is CASSVARPYEQYF. CDR3 bases: TGTGCCAGCAGCGTAGCTAGGCCCTACGAGCAGTACTTC.

In its sample, this clonotype was seen a few times. The chain links TRBV14 to TRBJ2-7; TRBD1 matches at 7 bases. V lost 4 bases to trimming and J lost 1 base; unmatched junction nucleotides: 7. Germline values: CDR1 SGHDN, CDR2 FVKESK. The CDR3 contains 15 residues. The CDR3, as DNA: TGTGCCAGCAGCCCGGGACAGCTGGGATCCTACGAGCAGTACTTC. The encoded protein is CASSPGQLGSYEQYF.

V and J are TRBV25-1 and TRBJ1-4; 9 nucleotides align to TRBD1. The CDR3 runs 13 residues. J was trimmed by 6 bases and V by 7 bases; bases with no gene match: 3. Germline V gives CDR1 MGHDK, CDR2 SYGVNS. This chain's CDR3 is CASIRTGDEKLFF. CDR3 DNA sequence: TGTGCCAGCATCAGGACAGGGGATGAAAAACTGTTTTTT.

The CDR3 sequence: CSARDPFAESRGETQYF. CDR3 DNA: TGCAGTGCTAGAGATCCGTTCGCTGAGTCCCGAGGAGAGACCCAGTACTTC. The V gene is TRBV20-1, the J gene TRBJ2-5, with D uncertain. V shed 0 bases and J shed 4 bases, with 21 bases lying between them. There are 17 residues in the CDR3. Germline lookup yields CDR1 DFQATT and CDR2 SNEGSKA (reference sequence).

This sequence joins TRBV20-1 and TRBJ1-2; no reliable D call. The CDR3 consists of 17 residues. Germline V gene sequence: CDR1 DFQATT, CDR2 SNEGSKA (reference sequence). Trimming shortened V by 0 bases and J by 4 bases, and 21 bases separated the two germline ends. This chain's CDR3 is CSARDWSDGRIGYGYTF. The CDR3 nucleotides are TGCAGTGCTAGAGATTGGAGCGACGGCAGAATCGGCTATGGCTACACCTTC.

This clonotype has just a few counts. The genes are TRBV20-1 and TRBJ2-5; 8 bases are shared with TRBD2. The DNA end is a closer match to TRBJ2-1, so the J assignment may be wrong. The CDR3 is 19 amino acids. Germline CDR1 is DFQATT and CDR2 is SNEGSKA (reference sequence). The CDR3 DNA reads TGCAGTGCTAGCAGAATACAGTGGGGCGCGGGAGGTCGCGCAAATGAGCAGTTCTTC. It yields the protein CSASRIQWGAGGRANEQFF.

The V gene is TRBV18, the J gene TRBJ1-1, with 10 positions matching TRBD1. The ends lost 5 bases at V and 1 base at J; junction bases unmatched: 13. The germline V gene has CDR1 KGHSH and CDR2 LQKENI. CDR3 size: 18 residues. The CDR3 region has the DNA TGTGCCAGCTCATCGATGTGGGGACAGGGGCCAACGAACACTGAAGCTTTCTTT. It is translated as CASSSMWGQGPTNTEAFF.

This clonotype was counted a single time. The junction and the germline gene differ at one end; a read error may be behind it. CDR3 nucleotide sequence: TGTGCCAGCAGCTTCGGCAGGACAGACACTGAAGCTTCCTTT. Residues: CASSFGRTDTEASF. The V gene is TRBV5-4, the J gene TRBJ1-1, with D possibly being TRBD1 (6 bases). CDR1 and CDR2 (germline): SGHNT, YYREEE (reference sequence). The CDR3 has 14 amino acids.